Below, 25 T cell receptor beta chains from the same sample are listed, as sequenced in a study of a mutant IDH1 vaccine in newly diagnosed glioma (dated by TCRdb to the early 2020s). The time point tag for this specimen amounts to: baseline, week 1 (first vaccination visit). Read against the paper, the sample's treatment or condition label means: pre-vaccination baseline after standard-of-care therapy. To prepare the library, the immunoSEQ multiplex PCR assay was applied. TCRdb holds this immuneACCESS table with in-frame rearrangements only. Some clones are missing; in checked studies, unresolved V genes explain under half, and the rest has no known cause. The sample table contains 40,000 or so clones; only one count was recorded for roughly 92% of them. The ten top clones hold approximately 20% of the sample. Sequencing was performed on PBMCs, taken from a glioma patient treated with radiotherapy, temozolomide or both. The source of these receptors is a man aged 18-30 years with glioma.

CDR3 sequence reads: CASSHRQGEAFF. As DNA, the CDR3 is TGTGCCAGCAGCCACAGACAGGGCGAAGCTTTCTTT. V is TRBV6-6 and J is TRBJ1-1; 7 nucleotides align to TRBD1. The CDR3 has 12 amino acids. The germline V gene encodes CDR1 MNHNY and CDR2 SVGAGI (reference sequence). Trimming cost V 6 bases and J 8 bases; bases outside gene matches: 6.

The gene calls are TRBV4-3 and TRBJ1-2, with a possible D match to TRBD1 (5 bases). The CDR3 has 14 residues. Germline V gene lookup returns CDR1 LGHNA and CDR2 YSLEER. Trimming took 1 base from V and 2 from J, leaving 8 bases between them. The CDR3 loop is CASSQAGLNYGYTF. CDR3 bases: TGCGCCAGCAGCCAAGCAGGGTTGAACTATGGCTACACCTTC.

This clone was counted only a few times. V is TRBV19 and J is TRBJ2-7, with D unresolved. V lost 4 bases to trimming and J lost 7 bases, with 17 bases between them. Germline-derived CDR1 and CDR2 are LNHDA and SQIVND (reference sequence). CDR3 size: 14 residues. The CDR3: CASSRSPGIGEQYF. DNA for the CDR3: TGTGCCAGTAGTAGGAGCCCTGGGATAGGTGAGCAGTACTTC.

The V and J genes are TRBV13 and TRBJ2-7; D is perhaps TRBD1 (6 bases). V dropped 0 bases and J dropped 2 bases, with 11 bases sitting between them. The CDR3 sequence is 15 residues long. Germline assignment: CDR1 PRHDT and CDR2 FYEKMQ (reference sequence). CDR3 region: CASSLGVGGTYEQYF. The CDR3 DNA is TGTGCCAGCAGCTTAGGGGTAGGGGGTACCTACGAGCAGTACTTC. Based on the CDR3 plus reference TRBV13 and TRBJ2-7, the full variable domain is AAGVIQSPRHLIKEKRETATLKCYPIPRHDTVYWYQQGPGQDPQFLISFYEKMQSDKGSIPDRFSAQQFSDYHSELNMSSLELGDSALYFCASSLGVGGTYEQYFGPGTRLTVT.

V gene TRBV7-9 combines with J gene TRBJ1-2; D might be TRBD1 (6 bases). V was shortened by 5 bases and J by 6 bases, with 16 bases between the two germline ends. This CDR3 contains 14 residues. Germline V lookup: CDR1 SEHNR, CDR2 FQNEAQ (reference sequence). The CDR3 DNA sequence: TGTGCCAGCAGCGCCGAGGGGGGTTTTCATGGCTACACCTTC. Residues: CASSAEGGFHGYTF.

This rearrangement joins TRBV10-2 to TRBJ1-2; a weak D match, TRBD1 (6 bases). Germline V CDR1 and CDR2: WSHSY, SAAADI. CDR3 length: 14 residues. The ends were cut back, 2 bases at V and 3 bases at J, with 10 bases in the middle. DNA of the CDR3: TGCGCCAGCAGTGAGACAGGGCGGGACTATGGCTACACCTTC. Protein: CASSETGRDYGYTF.

J is TRBJ2-3 and V is TRBV14, with a possible D match to TRBD2 (6 bases). Germline loops: CDR1 SGHDN, CDR2 FVKESK. V was cut by 3 bases and J by 6 bases, with 13 bases left in between. The length of the CDR3 is 14 residues. The CDR3 nucleotides are TGTGCCAGCAGCCACCAGGGAGGTCAGGATACGCAGTATTTT. Protein product: CASSHQGGQDTQYF.

This chain links TRBV5-4 with TRBJ2-7; unclear D gene. Trimming removed 4 bases from V and 5 bases from J, with 19 bases in between. In germline, CDR1 is SGHNT, CDR2 YYREEE (reference sequence). The CDR3 has 15 residues. In nucleotides, the CDR3 is TGTGCCAGCAGCCACGCCATAGCCCCGGCCGACGAGCAGTACTTC. This gives the protein CASSHAIAPADEQYF. Drawing the rest from reference TRBV5-4 and TRBJ2-7, the complete variable domain is ETGVTQSPTHLIKTRGQQVTLRCSSQSGHNTVSWYQQALGQGPQFIFQYYREEENGRGNFPPRFSGLQFPNYSSELNVNALELDDSALYLCASSHAIAPADEQYFGPGTRLTVT.

This rearrangement joins TRBV9 to TRBJ2-5, with 7 positions matching TRBD2. Germline V lookup: CDR1 SGDLS, CDR2 YYNGEE. V shed 0 bases and J 3 bases; nucleotides not matched to a gene: 5. This CDR3 is 15 amino acids long. This CDR3 reads CASSVGPGREETQYF. CDR3 coding DNA: TGTGCCAGCAGCGTAGGGCCAGGGAGGGAAGAGACCCAGTACTTC.

V gene TRBV6-5 combines with J gene TRBJ1-2; 7 bases are shared with TRBD1. The CDR3 loop spans 15 amino acids. V lost 8 bases and J lost 6; bases outside the gene matches: 15. Germline CDR1 MNHEY, CDR2 SVGAGI. In DNA, the CDR3 is TGTGCCAGCGGATCTAGGCCGGGACAGATAGATGGCTACACCTTC. Translation: CASGSRPGQIDGYTF.

The rearrangement links TRBV4-1 to TRBJ1-5, with D perhaps TRBD1 (6 bases). Germline V CDR1 and CDR2: MGHRA, YSYEKL. The CDR3 covers 15 residues. V lost 4 bases, J lost 2 bases, and 12 bases lay in between. The CDR3 DNA reads TGCGCCAGCAGCCTACAGGGAGGTGGCAATCAGCCCCAGCATTTT. As protein: CASSLQGGGNQPQHF.

The V gene is TRBV30, the J gene TRBJ2-7; the D call may be TRBD1 or TRBD2 (5 bases each). The CDR3 sequence is 12 residues long. The germline gives CDR1 GTSNPN, CDR2 SVGIG (reference sequence). V lost 3 bases to trimming and J lost 3 bases, with 9 bases between them. The CDR3 region is CAWSVGDYEQYF. The CDR3 bases are TGTGCCTGGAGCGTGGGGGACTACGAGCAGTACTTC.

The J gene is TRBJ1-2, the V gene TRBV2; D remains unclear. V dropped 3 bases and J dropped 6 bases, with 14 bases sitting between them. Germline-derived CDR1 and CDR2 are SNHLY and FYNNEI. The CDR3 has 14 amino acids. The CDR3 nucleotides are TGTGCCAGCAGTGACAACAGTCCCCCGGATGGCTACACCTTC. This sequence encodes CASSDNSPPDGYTF.

V gene TRBV10-2 combines with J gene TRBJ2-7; D gene uncertain. Trimming pared 0 bases from V and 9 bases from J, leaving 6 bases between. Germline V gene data show CDR1 as WSHSY and CDR2 as SAAADI. The CDR3 loop spans 11 amino acids. DNA for the CDR3: TGCGCCAGCAGTGAGTCCCTGAGGCAGTACTTC. This sequence encodes CASSESLRQYF.

The V gene is TRBV6-6, the J gene TRBJ2-7; 10 bases fit TRBD2. This CDR3 has 15 amino acids. Losses at the gene ends were 6 bases for V and 5 bases for J; bases not matched to a gene: 10. Germline-derived CDR1 and CDR2 are MNHNY and SVGAGI (reference sequence). This CDR3 is CASSAPASGSHEQYF. The DNA for the CDR3 is TGTGCCAGCAGCGCCCCCGCTAGCGGGAGTCACGAGCAGTACTTC.

This rearrangement joins TRBV6-1 to TRBJ2-1; D may be TRBD1 (6 bases). V was pared by 6 bases and J by 14 bases, with 20 bases between. The CDR3 contains 13 residues. The V gene's germline CDR1 is MNHNS and CDR2 SASEGT. The CDR3 loop is CASRLTGTYGEFF. The CDR3 coding sequence is TGTGCCAGCAGGCTGACAGGTACCTATGGGGAGTTCTTC.

The chain links TRBV9 to TRBJ2-1; TRBD2 matches 12 bases. The CDR3 covers 15 residues. Germline V gene sequence: CDR1 SGDLS, CDR2 YYNGEE. The ends lost 3 bases at V and 7 bases at J; junction bases unmatched: 5. For the CDR3, the DNA is TGTGCCAGCAGCGAACAAGGGACTAGCGGGAATGAGCAGTTCTTC. Translating gives CASSEQGTSGNEQFF.

The chain uses TRBV6-6 and TRBJ2-3, with TRBD2 as a possible D gene (5 bases). Trimming stripped 2 bases from V and 2 bases from J, with 11 bases between. Germline loops: CDR1 MNHNY, CDR2 SVGAGI (reference sequence). The CDR3 totals 15 residues. The DNA of the CDR3 is TGTGCCAGCAGTTACCCAGCGGCCACCACAGATACGCAGTATTTT. It encodes CASSYPAATTDTQYF.

The chain joins TRBV18 to TRBJ2-7, with TRBD2 matching over 9 bases. V dropped 6 bases and J dropped 4; count of bases not matched to a gene: 7. This CDR3 has 14 residues. Germline CDR1 KGHSH, CDR2 LQKENI. The CDR3 reads CASSPSGTDYEQYF. Here the CDR3 DNA reads TGTGCCAGCTCTCCTAGCGGGACGGATTACGAGCAGTACTTC.

The V gene is TRBV5-5, the J gene TRBJ2-1, with D possibly TRBD2 on 5 matching bases. Trimming removed 3 bases from V and 0 bases from J, with 10 bases in between. There are 15 residues in the CDR3. Germline V gene data show CDR1 as SGHKS and CDR2 as YYEKEE (reference sequence). The CDR3 nucleotides are TGTGCCAGCAGCTGGGGAGTAAGCTCCTACAATGAGCAGTTCTTC. It translates to CASSWGVSSYNEQFF.

For the CDR3, the DNA is TGCGCCAGCAGCTTTCTCAGGGGAACAAACACCGGGGAGCTGTTTTTT. This sequence encodes CASSFLRGTNTGELFF. V usage is TRBV5-1 and J usage is TRBJ2-2, with D possibly being TRBD1 (6 bases). Germline V gene lookup returns CDR1 SGHRS and CDR2 YFSETQ. Deletions cut 2 bases from V and 2 bases from J, with 13 bases between. The CDR3 length is 16 residues.

The rearrangement uses TRBV7-2 and TRBJ2-2; D may be TRBD1 or TRBD2 (6 bases each). The CDR3 totals 18 residues. V gave up 1 base and J gave up 4 bases, with 19 bases separating them. Germline CDR1 is SGHTA and CDR2 is FQGNSA. Here the CDR3 reads CASSLVRMGGVSTGELFF. DNA for the CDR3: TGTGCCAGCAGCTTAGTCAGGATGGGGGGCGTGAGCACCGGGGAGCTGTTTTTT.

This chain uses TRBV7-2 with TRBJ2-7; D assignment may be TRBD1 or TRBD2 (5 bases each). Trimming took 5 bases from V and 6 from J, leaving 14 bases between them. Germline V gene data show CDR1 as SGHTA and CDR2 as FQGNSA. The CDR3 sequence is 13 residues long. The CDR3 bases are TGTGCCAGCAGCCCTTCCTATGGGGGCGAGCAGTACTTC. This translates into CASSPSYGGEQYF. The full variable domain, its missing parts supplied by reference TRBV7-2 and TRBJ2-7, is GAGVSQSPSNKVTEKGKDVELRCDPISGHTALYWYRQSLGQGLEFLIYFQGNSAPDKSGLPSDRFSAERTGGSVSTLTIQRTQQEDSAVYLCASSPSYGGEQYFGPGTRLTVT.

The chain recombines TRBV2 with TRBJ2-5; 9 nucleotides align to TRBD1. This CDR3 is 14 amino acids long. Trimming cost V 6 bases and J 4 bases; bases outside gene matches: 6. CDR1 is SNHLY and CDR2 is FYNNEI in the germline V gene. In nucleotides, the CDR3 is TGTGCCAGCAGGTTACAGGGGGCTGGAGAGACCCAGTACTTC. Its translation: CASRLQGAGETQYF.

The chain links TRBV7-2 to TRBJ1-1; D not resolved. This CDR3 is 14 amino acids long. V dropped 2 bases and J dropped 4 bases, with 11 bases sitting between them. The germline V gene has CDR1 SGHTA and CDR2 FQGNSA. The CDR3 sequence: CASSLNLAGTEAFF. In DNA form, the CDR3 reads TGTGCCAGCAGCTTAAACCTGGCAGGCACTGAAGCTTTCTTT.